The 31 T cell receptor beta chains below all came from one sample that was sequenced in a study of patients and donors after allogeneic stem cell transplantation. In TCRdb, the RT-PCR reads were re-called with MiXCR into one record per CDR3 protein. In the table there are about 200,000 distinct CDR3 sequences, over 30% of which are singletons. Input material: blood, either unsorted or a sorted T cell fraction (not recorded which). The source is a human donor who was either an allogeneic HSCT recipient or a stem cell or donor lymphocyte infusion donor (not recorded which). It is not recorded whose cells these are; they may come from a transplant donor.

This clonotype has more than one count but fewer than ten. The V gene is TRBV3-1, the J gene TRBJ1-2, with D perhaps TRBD1 (6 bases). This CDR3 contains 15 residues. The ends were cut back, 0 bases at V and 4 bases at J, with 12 bases in the middle. Germline CDR1 reads LGHDT; CDR2 reads YNNKEL (reference sequence). CDR3 nucleotides: TGTGCCAGCAGCCAAGACTTTGGACAGTCCTATGGCTACACCTTC. This codes for CASSQDFGQSYGYTF.

J is TRBJ2-7 and V is TRBV20-1, with D hard to call. Trimming removed 0 bases from V and 2 bases from J, with 11 bases in between. Looked up from germline, CDR1 is DFQATT and CDR2 is SNEGSKA (reference sequence). The CDR3 length is 14 residues. This CDR3 is CSARDRRQTYEQYF. The CDR3 DNA follows: TGCAGTGCTAGAGATCGACGACAAACCTACGAGCAGTACTTC.

The V call is TRBV4-1, the J call TRBJ2-5, with D perhaps TRBD1 (5 bases). CDR1 and CDR2 from the germline V gene are MGHRA and YSYEKL. The V gene lost 1 base and the J gene lost 5 bases, with 8 bases spanning the gap. The CDR3 loop spans 13 amino acids. The CDR3 DNA follows: TGCGCCAGCAGCCAAGTAAGGGGTGAGACCCAGTACTTC. Amino acid sequence: CASSQVRGETQYF.

The V call is TRBV6-2 or TRBV6-3, the J call TRBJ1-2; D unresolved. This CDR3 contains 13 residues. The V gene lost 5 bases and the J gene lost 2 bases, with 9 bases spanning the gap. Germline V gene sequence: CDR1 MNHEY, CDR2 SVGEGT. CDR3 nucleotides: TGTGCCAGCAGTCAACAGCTAAACTATGGCTACACCTTC. Translated, it gives CASSQQLNYGYTF.

The V gene is TRBV9, the J gene TRBJ2-1, with TRBD2 matching 11 bases. CDR3 size: 18 residues. V lost 0 bases to trimming and J lost 0 bases; unmatched junction nucleotides: 5. CDR1 SGDLS and CDR2 YYNGEE come from the germline V gene. CDR3 region: CASSVVASGGRSYNEQFF. The CDR3 DNA sequence: TGTGCCAGCAGCGTAGTGGCTAGCGGGGGGCGCTCCTACAATGAGCAGTTCTTC.

This clonotype has a handful of counts. The rearrangement links TRBV7-8 to TRBJ1-5; D remains ambiguous. Germline V gene data show CDR1 as SGHVS and CDR2 as FQNEAQ. Trimming took 5 bases from V and 3 from J, leaving 8 bases between them. CDR3 length: 13 amino acids. The CDR3, as DNA: TGTGCCAGCAGCCAAGCCGACAATCAGCCCCAGCATTTT. It encodes CASSQADNQPQHF.

This chain joins TRBV18 and TRBJ2-1; 7 bases agree with TRBD1. The V and J ends lost 2 bases and 7 bases, in that order; junction bases with no gene match: 8. The germline V gene has CDR1 KGHSH and CDR2 LQKENI. The length of the CDR3 is 15 residues. The CDR3 here is CASSPYWTGPNEQFF. The CDR3 bases are TGTGCCAGCTCACCATATTGGACAGGTCCAAATGAGCAGTTCTTC. Looking up the rest from reference TRBV18 and TRBJ2-1 gives the full variable domain: NAGVMQNPRHLVRRRGQEARLRCSPMKGHSHVYWYRQLPEEGLKFMVYLQKENIIDESGMPKERFSAEFPKEGPSILRIQQVVRGDSAAYFCASSPYWTGPNEQFFGPGTRLTVL.

V usage is TRBV5-5 and J usage is TRBJ1-2; D uncertain. Germline CDR1 is SGHKS and CDR2 is YYEKEE (reference sequence). CDR3 length equals 14 residues. The germline V and J ends were trimmed by 5 bases and 4 bases, with 15 bases remaining between them. The CDR3 is CASRLSWQPYGYTF. The CDR3 DNA follows: TGTGCCAGCAGGCTCAGTTGGCAGCCCTATGGCTACACCTTC. The full variable domain, its missing parts supplied by reference TRBV5-5 and TRBJ1-2, is DAGVTQSPTHLIKTRGQQVTLRCSPISGHKSVSWYQQVLGQGPQFIFQYYEKEERGRGNFPDRFSARQFPNYSSELNVNALLLGDSALYLCASRLSWQPYGYTFGSGTRLTVV.

This clonotype was counted at least ten times. The rearrangement joins TRBV5-1 to TRBJ2-7; 9 nucleotides agree with TRBD1. V was clipped by 4 bases and J by 2 bases; unmatched bases: 4. CDR3 length: 14 residues. CDR1 and CDR2 from the germline V gene are SGHRS and YFSETQ. The DNA for the CDR3 is TGCGCCAGCAGCCACGGACAGGGGACCTACGAGCAGTACTTC. Translated, it gives CASSHGQGTYEQYF.

The gene calls are TRBV7-2 and TRBJ1-1; D gene ambiguous. The CDR3 sequence is 13 residues long. Germline values: CDR1 SGHTA, CDR2 FQGNSA. Trimming left V 4 bases short and J 1 base short, with 7 bases between. DNA for the CDR3: TGTGCCAGCAGCTGGGCGGAGAACACTGAAGCTTTCTTT. Translated, it gives CASSWAENTEAFF.

The CDR3 spells CATSRGAAGSTDTQYF. CDR3 DNA sequence: TGTGCCACCAGCAGAGGGGCGGCGGGAAGCACAGATACGCAGTATTTT. The rearrangement uses TRBV15 and TRBJ2-3; D perhaps matches TRBD2 (6 bases). The CDR3 consists of 16 residues. The V gene's germline CDR1 is LNHNV and CDR2 YYDKDF (reference sequence). V lost 1 base to trimming and J lost 0 bases, with 11 bases between them.

This clonotype was recorded once. V is TRBV10-3 and J is TRBJ2-5; D unresolved. The CDR3 has 13 amino acids. Germline V lookup: CDR1 ENHRY, CDR2 SYGVKD. Trimming left V 3 bases short and J 1 base short, with 6 bases between. CDR3 sequence: CAISEYAQETQYF. DNA of the CDR3: TGTGCCATCAGTGAATACGCCCAAGAGACCCAGTACTTC.

The chain joins TRBV21-1 to TRBJ2-1; no DNA check was done on the table's D call, TRBD1. TRBV21-1 is reported as a pseudogene. This CDR3 region has 13 residues. CDR3 DNA sequence: TGTGCCAGCAGCAAAGCCCAGGGTAATGAGCAGTTCTTC. Encoded protein: CASSKAQGNEQFF.

The chain has TRBV7-6 and TRBJ2-2; 10 bases align to TRBD2. J lost 2 bases, V lost 2 bases, and 14 bases had no gene match. The CDR3 covers 20 residues. Germline values: CDR1 SGHVS, CDR2 FNYEAQ. This chain's CDR3 is CASSLLPGTSVIRNTGELFF. Here the CDR3 DNA reads TGTGCCAGCAGCTTATTACCCGGGACTAGCGTTATCCGAAACACCGGGGAGCTGTTTTTT. The whole variable domain, remainder taken from reference TRBV7-6 and TRBJ2-2, is GAGVSQSPRYKVTKRGQDVALRCDPISGHVSLYWYRQALGQGPEFLTYFNYEAQQDKSGLPNDRFSAERPEGSISTLTIQRTEQRDSAMYRCASSLLPGTSVIRNTGELFFGEGSRLTVL.

Only a few counts were recorded for this clonotype. V and J are TRBV20-1 and TRBJ1-6, with no clear D. This CDR3 region has 12 residues. The germline V gene has CDR1 DFQATT and CDR2 SNEGSKA (reference sequence). V lost 5 bases, J lost 8 bases, and 10 bases lay in between. The CDR3 sequence is CSADPRDSPLHF. DNA for the CDR3: TGCAGTGCTGACCCGAGGGATTCACCCCTCCACTTT.

The J gene is TRBJ2-1, the V gene TRBV7-3; 7 bases line up with TRBD1. J gave up 8 bases and V 5 bases, and 6 bases lay outside the gene matches. Germline V gene lookup returns CDR1 SGHTA and CDR2 FQGTGA. This CDR3 region has 13 residues. CDR3 sequence reads: CASSRTGMDEQFF. Here the CDR3 DNA reads TGTGCCAGCAGCCGGACAGGTATGGATGAGCAGTTCTTC.

The chain couples TRBV9 to TRBJ2-7; D possibly uses TRBD1 or TRBD2 (6 bases each). Germline CDR1 SGDLS, CDR2 YYNGEE. This CDR3 has 16 residues. Trimming left V 0 bases short and J 3 bases short, with 16 bases between. This CDR3 is CASSVVGGPYFYEQYF. The CDR3 DNA follows: TGTGCCAGCAGCGTAGTAGGGGGGCCCTACTTCTACGAGCAGTACTTC.

The chain is built from TRBV7-2 and TRBJ2-7, with D possibly TRBD2 on 6 matching bases. This CDR3 spans 16 amino acids. V gave up 0 bases and J gave up 2 bases, with 14 bases separating them. CDR1 is SGHTA and CDR2 is FQGNSA in the germline V gene. In DNA, the CDR3 is TGTGCCAGCAGCTTAGCGGCGGGGACTGCACCCTACGAGCAGTACTTC. Amino acid sequence: CASSLAAGTAPYEQYF.

There are a few counts of this clonotype. The chain joins TRBV5-1 to TRBJ2-1; tentative D call: TRBD2 (5 bases). V lost 0 bases and J 4 bases, leaving 17 bases between the germline ends. Germline V gives CDR1 SGHRS, CDR2 YFSETQ. The CDR3 runs to 17 residues. The CDR3 protein is CASSLERGPRPYNEQFF. In DNA, the CDR3 is TGCGCCAGCAGCTTGGAACGAGGGCCAAGACCTTACAATGAGCAGTTCTTC.

This clonotype was detected a few times. The J gene is TRBJ1-5, the V gene TRBV20-1; D unclear. The CDR3 is made up of 14 amino acids. Trimming pared 3 bases from V and 6 bases from J, leaving 15 bases between. CDR1 is DFQATT and CDR2 is SNEGSKA in the germline V gene (reference sequence). CDR3 bases: TGCAGTGCTAGGGCAGGTACCTCTGGTCAGCCCCAGCATTTT. It encodes CSARAGTSGQPQHF.

The chain is built from TRBV4-1 and TRBJ1-1; the D gene is possibly TRBD1 (5 bases). The CDR3 length is 14 residues. Germline V lookup: CDR1 MGHRA, CDR2 YSYEKL. V was cut by 0 bases and J by 6 bases, with 11 bases left in between. The CDR3 reads CASSQEYTGPEAFF. CDR3 coding DNA: TGCGCCAGCAGCCAAGAGTATACGGGACCTGAAGCTTTCTTT.

This clonotype was seen a few times. The chain uses TRBV15 and TRBJ1-2; D unresolved. CDR3 length: 13 residues. Trimming removed 0 bases at V and 3 bases at J, with 5 bases between. The germline V gene encodes CDR1 LNHNV and CDR2 YYDKDF (reference sequence). CDR3 in amino acids: CATSRDRHYGYTF. Written as DNA, the CDR3 is TGTGCCACCAGCAGAGACAGACACTATGGCTACACCTTC.

This chain joins TRBV30 and TRBJ2-3; a weak D match, TRBD2 (6 bases). CDR3 length: 15 amino acids. V shed 0 bases and J shed 2 bases, with 12 bases lying between them. CDR1 is GTSNPN, CDR2 SVGIG, per germline (reference sequence). CDR3 coding DNA: TGTGCCTGGAGTGTTCGTCTAGCGTTCACAGATACGCAGTATTTT. It specifies CAWSVRLAFTDTQYF.

The chain employs TRBV11-2 and TRBJ1-1; D is undetermined. V was shortened by 3 bases and J by 0 bases, with 8 bases between the two germline ends. CDR1 is SGHAT, CDR2 FQNNGV, per germline. The CDR3 sequence is 14 residues long. The CDR3 bases are TGTGCCAGCAGCTTTGCAGACATGAACACTGAAGCTTTCTTT. Protein: CASSFADMNTEAFF.

The sample holds a few counts of this clonotype. This chain joins TRBV27 and TRBJ2-5, with D possibly TRBD2 on 6 matching bases. There are 13 residues in the CDR3. Germline V lookup: CDR1 MNHEY, CDR2 SMNVEV (reference sequence). The V and J ends lost 5 bases and 4 bases respectively, with 11 bases between them. The CDR3 bases are TGTGCCAGCAGTCGAGGACTACTAGAGACCCAGTACTTC. Its protein is CASSRGLLETQYF.

J is TRBJ2-5 and V is TRBV7-9; D may be TRBD1 or TRBD2 (5 bases each). Germline assignment: CDR1 SEHNR and CDR2 FQNEAQ (reference sequence). V dropped 4 bases and J dropped 5 bases, with 8 bases sitting between them. This CDR3 is 12 amino acids long. CDR3 residues: CASSSGRETQYF. CDR3 DNA sequence: TGTGCCAGCAGCTCGGGACGGGAGACCCAGTACTTC. The variable domain in full, with the rest retrieved from reference TRBV7-9 and TRBJ2-5, is DTGVSQNPRHKITKRGQNVTFRCDPISEHNRLYWYRQTLGQGPEFLTYFQNEAQLEKSRLLSDRFSAERPKGSFSTLEIQRTEQGDSAMYLCASSSGRETQYFGPGTRLLVL.

J is TRBJ1-1 and V is TRBV3-1; D is unresolved. CDR1 is LGHDT and CDR2 is YNNKEL in the germline V gene (reference sequence). The CDR3 loop spans 13 amino acids. The V gene lost 3 bases and the J gene lost 6 bases, with 11 bases spanning the gap. CDR3 loop: CASSQRESAEAFF. The CDR3 DNA reads TGTGCCAGCAGCCAGCGGGAGTCCGCTGAAGCTTTCTTT.

There are a few counts of this clonotype. The chain links TRBV5-1 to TRBJ1-2; the D gene is possibly TRBD1 (6 bases). The CDR3 is 15 residues long. Germline CDR1 reads SGHRS; CDR2 reads YFSETQ. V was cut by 0 bases and J by 3 bases, with 12 bases left in between. Written as DNA, the CDR3 is TGCGCCAGCAGCTTGGGTCCCAGGGGTTACTATGGCTACACCTTC. Its translation is CASSLGPRGYYGYTF.

The table lists this clonotype with a few counts. The chain links TRBV5-4 to TRBJ2-1; no clear D. From germline, CDR1 is SGHNT and CDR2 YYREEE (reference sequence). The CDR3 totals 15 residues. Trimming pared 4 bases from V and 0 bases from J, leaving 11 bases between. This CDR3 reads CASSIPRGSYNEQFF. Here the CDR3 DNA reads TGTGCCAGCAGCATACCTAGAGGCTCCTACAATGAGCAGTTCTTC.

The rearrangement joins TRBV10-3 to TRBJ2-7; 7 bases are shared with TRBD1. V lost 5 bases, J lost 1 base, and 2 bases stayed unmatched. Germline V lookup: CDR1 ENHRY, CDR2 SYGVKD. The CDR3 is 13 residues long. CDR3: CAISLGQSYEQYF. Here the CDR3 DNA reads TGTGCCATCAGTTTGGGACAGTCCTACGAGCAGTACTTC.

This clonotype came up a few times. V is TRBV24-1 and J is TRBJ1-1, with D possibly matching TRBD1 (5 bases). Germline values: CDR1 KGHDR, CDR2 SFDVKD. Trimming shortened V by 2 bases and J by 3 bases, and 12 bases separated the two germline ends. This CDR3 has 15 residues. The DNA for the CDR3 is TGTGCCACCAGTGATTCGGGACCGGCGGACACTGAAGCTTTCTTT. Translating it yields CATSDSGPADTEAFF.